This T cell receptor beta chain was sequenced in a study of CD8 T cells in ankylosing spondylitis. Generation of TCR beta libraries employed quantitative 5'-RACE incorporating molecular barcodes. Via MiXCR, TCRdb re-called the 5' RACE reads, giving one row per CDR3 protein. The sample records about 460,000 distinct CDR3 sequences, less than 6% being singletons. Study-level findings and limits: Within ankylosing spondylitis blood, a TCR beta motif made up of eight highly homologous variants appeared to be characteristic. Disease-linked clones were found to be CD8+ and relatively rare in peripheral blood. Earlier authors reported some of these motif variants in reactive arthritis synovial fluid and blood. The authors reported significant enrichment of disease-linked clones in matched ankylosing spondylitis synovial fluid.

This CDR3 contains 15 residues. Trimming at V came to 3 bases and at J to 6 bases, leaving 8 bases not matched to a gene. Ten or more counts support this clonotype. Its antigen is currently unknown. V gene TRBV12-3 or TRBV12-4 combines with J gene TRBJ2-4; 7 bases align to TRBD2. This sequence originates from a male donor with ankylosing spondylitis. Sequencing was carried out using blood, either unsorted or a sorted T cell fraction (not recorded which). As DNA, the CDR3 is TGTGCCAGCAGTTTTTTTTCGGGAGGTGGAAACATTCAGTACTTC. Amino acids: CASSFFSGGGNIQYF.